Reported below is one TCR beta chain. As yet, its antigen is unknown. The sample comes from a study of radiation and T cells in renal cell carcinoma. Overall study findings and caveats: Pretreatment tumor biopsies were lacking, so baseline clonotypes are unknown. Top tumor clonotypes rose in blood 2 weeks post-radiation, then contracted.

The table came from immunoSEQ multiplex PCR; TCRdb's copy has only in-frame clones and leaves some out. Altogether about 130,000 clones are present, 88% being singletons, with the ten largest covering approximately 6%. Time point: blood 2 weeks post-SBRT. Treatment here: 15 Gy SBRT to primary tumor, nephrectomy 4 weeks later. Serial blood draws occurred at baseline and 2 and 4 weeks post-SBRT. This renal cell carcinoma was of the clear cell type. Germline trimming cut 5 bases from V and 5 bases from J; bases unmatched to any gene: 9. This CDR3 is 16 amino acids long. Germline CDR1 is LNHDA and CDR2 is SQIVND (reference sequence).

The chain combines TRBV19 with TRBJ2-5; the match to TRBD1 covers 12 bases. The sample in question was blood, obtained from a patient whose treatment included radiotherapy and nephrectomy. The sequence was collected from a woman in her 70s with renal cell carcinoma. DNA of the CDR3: TGTGCCAGTAGTTTTAGCGGGGACAGGGGGCGGGAGACCCAGTACTTC. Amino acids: CASSFSGDRGRETQYF.